Presented here are 27 T cell receptor beta chains from one specimen sequenced in a study of T cell responses to AZD1222 COVID-19 vaccine (dated by TCRdb to about 2021). Libraries were prepared through the immunoSEQ multiplex PCR assay. TCRdb stores this immuneACCESS table with in-frame sequences only. Part of the clones is absent; in the studies checked, under half of the shortfall reflects unresolved V genes, and no reason is known for the rest. The sample yields under 60,000 clones; about 80% were counted once. Clones ranked in the top ten supply about 9.4% of the sample. Taken with the paper, the label for time point translates to: baseline before first vaccination. The source material was peripheral blood, sampled on day 0 of AZD1222 vaccination. These receptors were taken from an adult in good health.

This chain uses TRBV11-1 with TRBJ2-3, with 7 bases matching TRBD2. The CDR3 has 15 residues. V gave up 5 bases and J gave up 0 bases; unmatched junction bases: 5. Germline values: CDR1 SGHAT, CDR2 FQDESV (reference sequence). CDR3 sequence reads: CASSELASSTDTQYF. For the CDR3, the DNA is TGTGCCAGCAGCGAACTAGCGTCTAGCACAGATACGCAGTATTTT.

V usage is TRBV28 and J usage is TRBJ1-4, with TRBD1 identical over 10 bases. Germline V lookup: CDR1 MDHEN, CDR2 SYDVKM. Unmatched junction bases numbered 11, after V lost 5 bases and J lost 8 bases. There are 16 residues in the CDR3. The CDR3, as DNA: TGTGCCAGCAGTGTCATTTCCGGGACAGGGGTGGAAAAACTGTTTTTT. Its translation is CASSVISGTGVEKLFF.

This sequence joins TRBV19 and TRBJ2-3; 8 positions agree with TRBD2. Germline V CDR1 and CDR2: LNHDA, SQIVND (reference sequence). Trimming cost V 0 bases and J 2 bases; bases outside gene matches: 7. The CDR3 spans 17 residues. As DNA, the CDR3 is TGTGCCAGTAGTATAGACGTAACTAGCGGATACACAGATACGCAGTATTTT. Its translation is CASSIDVTSGYTDTQYF.

The chain links TRBV2 to TRBJ1-2; D perhaps matches TRBD1 (5 bases). This CDR3 is built from 13 residues. The germline V gene encodes CDR1 SNHLY and CDR2 FYNNEI. Trimming left V 8 bases short and J 7 bases short, with 17 bases between. The CDR3 loop is CASVGAGSFGYTF. For the CDR3, the DNA is TGTGCCAGCGTCGGGGCAGGTTCATTTGGCTACACCTTC.

The chain has TRBV6-5 and TRBJ1-2; tentative D call: TRBD1 (5 bases). The V end was cut by 4 bases, the J end by 1 base, with 13 bases between. This CDR3 is 15 amino acids long. From germline, CDR1 is MNHEY and CDR2 SVGAGI. CDR3 residues: CASSFSGANNYGYTF. The CDR3 nucleotides read TGTGCCAGCAGTTTCAGTGGGGCTAATAACTATGGCTACACCTTC.

The genes are TRBV5-1 and TRBJ2-2; possibly TRBD1 for D (6 bases). Per germline, CDR1 SGHRS and CDR2 YFSETQ. The CDR3 has 15 residues. V was pared by 3 bases and J by 2 bases, with 11 bases between. The CDR3 bases are TGCGCCAGCAGCTCAGGGGACCCAAACACCGGGGAGCTGTTTTTT. As protein: CASSSGDPNTGELFF. The full variable domain, with the rest looked up from reference TRBV5-1 and TRBJ2-2, is KAGVTQTPRYLIKTRGQQVTLSCSPISGHRSVSWYQQTPGQGLQFLFEYFSETQRNKGNFPGRFSGRQFSNSRSEMNVSTLELGDSALYLCASSSGDPNTGELFFGEGSRLTVL.

J is TRBJ2-5 and V is TRBV7-9; 8 nucleotides align to TRBD2. CDR3 length: 13 residues. The V gene's germline CDR1 is SEHNR and CDR2 FQNEAQ (reference sequence). V gave up 10 bases and J gave up 5 bases; unmatched junction bases: 9. The CDR3 DNA reads TGTGCCACCGGGGGGGCAGGGGATGAGACCCAGTACTTC. Encoded protein: CATGGAGDETQYF.

The chain is built from TRBV27 and TRBJ2-1; the D call may be TRBD1 or TRBD2 (5 bases each). Germline V gene sequence: CDR1 MNHEY, CDR2 SMNVEV (reference sequence). The CDR3 spans 15 residues. V lost 3 bases to trimming and J lost 4 bases, with 13 bases between them. CDR3 in DNA: TGTGCCAGCAGTTTGGACCGGGGCCGGTACAATGAGCAGTTCTTC. Translation gives CASSLDRGRYNEQFF.

The chain carries TRBV3-1 (or the pseudogene TRBV3-2) and TRBJ1-1; D gene unclear. Looked up from germline, CDR1 is LGHDT and CDR2 is YNNKEL (reference sequence). The CDR3 has 12 residues. The V end lost 5 bases, the J end lost 1 base, and 5 bases lay between the germline ends. CDR3 in amino acids: CASSKGNTEAFF. The DNA for the CDR3 is TGTGCCAGCAGCAAGGGGAACACTGAAGCTTTCTTT.

V usage is TRBV18 and J usage is TRBJ1-1; 8 bases map to TRBD1. Trimming took 6 bases from V and 4 from J; bases not matched to a gene: 10. This CDR3 is built from 15 residues. From germline, CDR1 is KGHSH and CDR2 LQKENI. The CDR3 DNA sequence: TGTGCCAGCTCTCATGGGACAGGTTTGGGCACTGAAGCTTTCTTT. Protein sequence: CASSHGTGLGTEAFF.

This chain joins TRBV27 and TRBJ1-2; 8 bases line up with TRBD1. This CDR3 spans 16 amino acids. Germline trimming cut 4 bases from V and 6 bases from J; bases unmatched to any gene: 13. CDR1 is MNHEY and CDR2 is SMNVEV in the germline V gene (reference sequence). In nucleotides, the CDR3 is TGTGCCAGCAGTTCAGCAAAGGACAGGGTGGCCCATGGCTACACCTTC. The encoded protein is CASSSAKDRVAHGYTF.

The chain is built from TRBV5-8 and TRBJ2-3, with TRBD2 identical over 7 bases. The CDR3 totals 13 residues. Losses at the gene ends were 4 bases for V and 4 bases for J; bases not matched to a gene: 3. Germline-derived CDR1 and CDR2 are SGHTS and YDEGEE. CDR3 region: CASSPAGSDTQYF. The CDR3 DNA sequence: TGTGCCAGCAGCCCAGCGGGGTCAGATACGCAGTATTTT.

On this clone itself: The junction departs from the called germline gene at one end, perhaps through a read error. The chain recombines TRBV2 with TRBJ2-4; TRBD2 aligns across 11 bases. Looked up from germline, CDR1 is SNHLY and CDR2 is FYNNEI. This CDR3 has 13 amino acids. Written as DNA, the CDR3 is TGTGCCAGTACCAAGACTAGCGGGAATACAGGACACTTC. Translated, it gives CASTKTSGNTGHF.

The V and J genes are TRBV19 and TRBJ2-1; tentative D call: TRBD2 (5 bases). CDR1 LNHDA and CDR2 SQIVND come from the germline V gene (reference sequence). Deletions cut 7 bases from V and 4 bases from J, with 11 bases between. The CDR3 has 13 residues. CDR3 in amino acids: CASTTTIYNEQFF. The CDR3 DNA sequence: TGTGCCAGTACCACGACTATTTACAATGAGCAGTTCTTC.

The J gene is TRBJ2-3, the V gene TRBV6-4, with D perhaps matching TRBD1 (6 bases). V lost 0 bases to trimming and J lost 3 bases, with 10 bases between them. Per the germline V gene, CDR1 is MRHNA and CDR2 is SNTAGT. The CDR3 runs to 15 residues. CDR3 coding DNA: TGTGCCAGCAGTGACTCGCCCACAGGGACAGATACGCAGTATTTT. The encoded protein is CASSDSPTGTDTQYF.

The rearrangement joins TRBV7-2 to TRBJ1-3; 10 nucleotides match TRBD1. Germline V gives CDR1 SGHTA, CDR2 FQGNSA. V lost 7 bases and J lost 4; bases outside the gene matches: 4. The CDR3 extends over 14 amino acids. The DNA for the CDR3 is TGTGCCAGCACCCCGGGACAGGGGGGAAACACCATATATTTT. Translating it yields CASTPGQGGNTIYF.

The chain employs TRBV6-6 and TRBJ2-1, with 7 bases aligning to TRBD1. Germline lookup yields CDR1 MNHNY and CDR2 SVGAGI (reference sequence). Germline trimming cut 3 bases from V and 8 bases from J; bases unmatched to any gene: 13. The CDR3 loop spans 16 amino acids. CDR3 coding DNA: TGTGCCAGCAGTTATCCACCGCCCAGGGGGTTGGATGAGCAGTTCTTC. Its translation is CASSYPPPRGLDEQFF.

This clone was observed a handful of times. J is TRBJ2-1 and V is TRBV6-4; 9 bases align to TRBD1. The CDR3 length is 20 residues. V lost 2 bases, J lost 15 bases, and 29 bases stayed unmatched. In germline, CDR1 is MRHNA, CDR2 SNTAGT. The CDR3 bases are TGTGCCAGCAGTGACCCAAACAGGACAGGGGCCGATCGAGATGCCGACGCAGGGTTCTTC. As protein: CASSDPNRTGADRDADAGFF.

The rearrangement joins TRBV29-1 to TRBJ2-1, with 14 positions matching TRBD2. CDR3 length equals 17 residues. The V gene end was trimmed by 6 bases and the J gene end by 0 bases; junction bases not matched to a gene: 7. Germline V gene lookup returns CDR1 SQVTM and CDR2 ANQGSEA. The CDR3 DNA sequence: TGCAGCGTCCCAGGGACTAGCGGGGGTTACTCCTACAATGAGCAGTTCTTC. Its translation is CSVPGTSGGYSYNEQFF.

The genes are TRBV7-6 and TRBJ2-3, with 9 bases fitting TRBD2. The CDR3 runs 18 residues. CDR1 and CDR2 (germline): SGHVS, FNYEAQ. The J segment lost 3 bases and the V segment lost 0 bases, leaving 10 bases of the junction unmatched. In nucleotides, the CDR3 is TGTGCCAGCAGCTTAGCGCCTTTTAGCGGGAGTCGGACAGATACGCAGTATTTT. It yields the protein CASSLAPFSGSRTDTQYF.

This sequence joins TRBV19 and TRBJ1-5; no clear D gene. The CDR3 has 15 amino acids. Germline V lookup: CDR1 LNHDA, CDR2 SQIVND (reference sequence). Trimming took 2 bases from V and 0 from J, leaving 8 bases between them. The CDR3: CASSILEYSNQPQHF. The CDR3 DNA is TGTGCCAGTAGTATACTCGAGTATAGCAATCAGCCCCAGCATTTT.

This clone was detected many times. V usage is TRBV7-8 and J usage is TRBJ1-4, with 8 bases that match TRBD1. CDR3 length equals 15 residues. Germline CDR1 SGHVS, CDR2 FQNEAQ. With V trimmed by 5 bases and J by 8 bases, 10 bases remained unmatched. CDR3 DNA: TGTGCCAGCAGCCAGGAGACAGGGGATCGGGAAAAACTGTTTTTT. Encoded protein: CASSQETGDREKLFF. Variable domain in full (rest from reference TRBV7-8 and TRBJ1-4): GAGVSQSPRYKVAKRGQDVALRCDPISGHVSLFWYQQALGQGPEFLTYFQNEAQLDKSGLPSDRFFAERPEGSVSTLKIQRTQQEDSAVYLCASSQETGDREKLFFGSGTQLSVL.

V gene TRBV2 combines with J gene TRBJ1-2, with a weak D call TRBD1 (5 bases). The CDR3 consists of 15 residues. Germline V lookup: CDR1 SNHLY, CDR2 FYNNEI. V was trimmed by 4 bases and J by 2 bases, leaving 14 bases between them. This chain's CDR3 is CASSGGGAPNYGYTF. The CDR3 region has the DNA TGTGCCAGCAGTGGGGGGGGAGCTCCCAACTATGGCTACACCTTC. The full variable domain, in which reference TRBV2 and TRBJ1-2 provide the parts outside the CDR3, is EPEVTQTPSHQVTQMGQEVILRCVPISNHLYFYWYRQILGQKVEFLVSFYNNEISEKSEIFDDQFSVERPDGSNFTLKIRSTKLEDSAMYFCASSGGGAPNYGYTFGSGTRLTVV.

This clone came up once. The chain has TRBV3-1 (or the pseudogene TRBV3-2) and TRBJ1-4, with D possibly matching TRBD1 (5 bases). The CDR3 spans 16 residues. Trimming removed 4 bases at V and 3 bases at J, with 15 bases between. The germline CDR1 and CDR2 sequences are LGHDT and YNNKEL (reference sequence). The CDR3 DNA sequence: TGTGCCAGCAGCCCCCGCGGGGGGGTAGCTAATGAAAAACTGTTTTTT. The encoded protein is CASSPRGGVANEKLFF.

The gene calls are TRBV18 and TRBJ2-2; 7 bases are a match to TRBD1. Germline CDR1 KGHSH, CDR2 LQKENI. Germline trimming cut 4 bases from V and 6 bases from J; bases unmatched to any gene: 11. The CDR3 is 16 residues long. CDR3 bases: TGTGCCAGCTCACTGTGGAAAAACAGGGGCTCCGGGGAGCTGTTTTTT. Encoded protein: CASSLWKNRGSGELFF.

The gene calls are TRBV19 and TRBJ1-2; 8 positions match TRBD1. J was trimmed by 2 bases and V by 8 bases; bases with no gene match: 4. The germline CDR1 and CDR2 sequences are LNHDA and SQIVND (reference sequence). The CDR3 has 13 residues. CDR3 sequence reads: CASCRQGNYGYTF. The DNA for the CDR3 is TGTGCCAGTTGCCGACAGGGGAACTATGGCTACACCTTC. The entire variable domain, with the rest obtained from reference TRBV19 and TRBJ1-2, is as follows: DGGITQSPKYLFRKEGQNVTLSCEQNLNHDAMYWYRQDPGQGLRLIYYSQIVNDFQKGDIAEGYSVSREKKESFPLTVTSAQKNPTAFYLCASCRQGNYGYTFGSGTRLTVV.

The chain has TRBV7-2 and TRBJ2-3; no clear D gene. The germline CDR1 and CDR2 sequences are SGHTA and FQGNSA. The CDR3 covers 13 residues. Deletions cut 5 bases from V and 1 base from J, with 7 bases between. The CDR3 DNA sequence: TGTGCCAGCAGCCCCCGCCGCACAGATACGCAGTATTTT. Encoded protein: CASSPRRTDTQYF. Combining the CDR3 with reference TRBV7-2 and TRBJ2-3 gives the whole variable domain GAGVSQSPSNKVTEKGKDVELRCDPISGHTALYWYRQSLGQGLEFLIYFQGNSAPDKSGLPSDRFSAERTGGSVSTLTIQRTQQEDSAVYLCASSPRRTDTQYFGPGTRLTVL.